This T cell receptor (beta chain) came from a study of OX40 agonist ivuxolimab in advanced cancers. For the study at large: A diagnosis of hepatocellular carcinoma, melanoma, renal cell or head and neck cancer was present in dose-escalation patients. Allowance was made for prior anti-PD-1, anti-PD-L1 or anti-CTLA-4 therapy, and approximately 41% had some. Overall study findings and caveats: Low normalized T-cell clonal expansion was additionally recorded for some nonresponders.

Germline V gene data show CDR1 as SEHNR and CDR2 as FQNEAQ (reference sequence). With 5 bases removed from V and 7 bases from J, the gap between germline ends came to 11 bases. This CDR3 spans 12 amino acids. The protocol was immunoSEQ multiplex PCR, while the TCRdb copy is restricted to in-frame clones and leaves out a portion. The data contain 50,000 to 70,000 clones, roughly 89% of them seen just once; the ten biggest clones take up approximately 1.2%. With autoimmune disease history or systemic immunosuppression, patients were excluded. Regarding this clone: Its matching antigen is unknown.

This receptor was identified in an adult with an advanced solid tumor such as melanoma, head and neck, liver or kidney cancer. V is TRBV7-9 and J is TRBJ1-1; the D is unclear. The material sequenced was CD4+ or CD8+ T cells sorted from blood, taken in a trial of the OX40 agonist ivuxolimab. CDR3 DNA: TGTGCCAGCAGCCCAACCGGGTATGAAGCTTTCTTT. It is translated as CASSPTGYEAFF.